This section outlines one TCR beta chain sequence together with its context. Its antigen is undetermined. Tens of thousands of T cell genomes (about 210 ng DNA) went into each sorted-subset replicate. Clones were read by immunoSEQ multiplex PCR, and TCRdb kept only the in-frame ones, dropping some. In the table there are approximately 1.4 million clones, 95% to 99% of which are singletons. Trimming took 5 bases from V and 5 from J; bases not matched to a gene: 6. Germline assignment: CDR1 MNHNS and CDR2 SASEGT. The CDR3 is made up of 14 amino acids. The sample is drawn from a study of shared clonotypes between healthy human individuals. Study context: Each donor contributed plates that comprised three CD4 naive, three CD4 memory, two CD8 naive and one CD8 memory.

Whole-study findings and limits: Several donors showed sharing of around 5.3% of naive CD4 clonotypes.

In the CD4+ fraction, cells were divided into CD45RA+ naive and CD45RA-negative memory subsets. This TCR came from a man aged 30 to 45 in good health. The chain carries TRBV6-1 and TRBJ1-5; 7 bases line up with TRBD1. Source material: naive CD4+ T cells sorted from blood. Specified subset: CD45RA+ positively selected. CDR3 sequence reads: CASSWTGGYQPQHF. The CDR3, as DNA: TGTGCCAGCAGTTGGACAGGTGGGTATCAGCCCCAGCATTTT.